The rows below give T cell receptor beta chains drawn from one sample of a study of human T cells and chemical hapten exposure. TCRdb passed the RACE reads through MiXCR, listing each CDR3 protein once. In the table there are about 110,000 distinct CDR3 sequences, 30% to 35% of which are singletons. The material sequenced was whole blood, taken in connection with sensitization to the hapten diphenylcyclopropenone (DPC). Receptors originate from a man aged 35-49 years with alopecia areata. Some clones in this sample may be carry-over from other donors' samples. Both conserved end residues are part of each CDR3. The D gene is left open where the match is weak. Only part of the rows carry a size: once, few, many, or a class if the clone is expanded.

clone_size	v_call	j_call	d_call	cdr3_nt	cdr3_aa
few	TRBV7-8	TRBJ2-3	NA	TGTGCCAGCAGCTTAGGACTAGGGAGTGAGACGCAGTATTTT	CASSLGLGSETQYF
few	TRBV6-1	TRBJ1-6	TRBD1	TGTGCCAGCGGACAGGGGGCAAAGAATTCACCCCTCCACTTT	CASGQGAKNSPLHF
few	TRBV11-2	TRBJ2-3	NA	TGTGCCAGCAGCTTAGAGGTTAGCGGCACCGGCACAGATACGCAGTATTTT	CASSLEVSGTGTDTQYF
few	TRBV4-1	TRBJ2-3	TRBD2	TGCGCCAGCAGCCCTTCCCGCACGGGGCTAGCGGGAGGGCCTAGAGATACGCAGTATTTT	CASSPSRTGLAGGPRDTQYF
NA	TRBV6-2/TRBV6-3	TRBJ2-3	NA	TGTGCCAGCAGTCACCGAAATTCAGATACGCAGTATTTT	CASSHRNSDTQYF
few	TRBV10-3	TRBJ2-1	NA	TGTGCCATCAGTGTTCTAATGAGGGGGAGTACTGGCAATGAGCAGTTCTTC	CAISVLMRGSTGNEQFF
few	TRBV20-1	TRBJ2-3	NA	TGCAGTGCTAGAGTCGGTAGCGGCATCACAGATACGCAGTATTTT	CSARVGSGITDTQYF
NA	TRBV11-3	TRBJ2-5	NA	TGTGCCAGCAGCACGCTTGGGGCTGGGGAGACCCAGTACTTC	CASSTLGAGETQYF
NA	TRBV7-2	TRBJ1-2	NA	TGTGCCAGCAGCTTAGACAGCAACTATGGCTACACCTTC	CASSLDSNYGYTF
NA	TRBV7-9	TRBJ1-5	NA	TGTGCCAGCAGCTTAGGTGGCGGTGCCAATCAGCCCCAGCATTTT	CASSLGGGANQPQHF
NA	TRBV7-2	TRBJ2-7	NA	TGTGCCAGCAGCTTCGATCTGGCCGAGCAGTACTTC	CASSFDLAEQYF
few	TRBV5-5	TRBJ2-5	NA	TGTGCCAGCAGCAGCCGTTACCAAGAGACCCAGTACTTC	CASSSRYQETQYF
NA	TRBV2	TRBJ2-7	TRBD1	TGTGCCAGCAGTACCGACAGGGACCACGAGCAGTACTTC	CASSTDRDHEQYF
few	TRBV7-8	TRBJ2-3	NA	TGTGCCAGCGCGCCATACAGCACAGATACGCAGTATTTT	CASAPYSTDTQYF
few	TRBV12-3/TRBV12-4	TRBJ2-3	TRBD1	TGTGCCAGCAGACTAGGGGGCTCTAGCACAGATACGCAGTATTTT	CASRLGGSSTDTQYF
NA	TRBV27	TRBJ2-5	NA	TGTGCCAGCAGATTGTACCAAGAGACCCAGTACTTC	CASRLYQETQYF
NA	TRBV12-5	TRBJ1-1	NA	TGTGCTAGTGGTCTGAATAGGGCTGAAGCTTTCTTT	CASGLNRAEAFF
few	TRBV27	TRBJ2-2	NA	TGTGCCAGCAGTTTATCGATATCGGCAGTGGCGAACACCGGGGAGCTGTTTTTT	CASSLSISAVANTGELFF
few	TRBV6-5	TRBJ2-7	NA	TGTGCCAGCAGTTACACCCGGACTTTCAGCTCCTACGAGCAGTACTTC	CASSYTRTFSSYEQYF
NA	TRBV6-5	TRBJ1-4	NA	TGTGCCAGCAGCCGCTGGCGAGGAGCAAATGAAAAACTGTTTTTT	CASSRWRGANEKLFF
NA	TRBV29-1	TRBJ2-1	TRBD2	TGCAGCGTTGAGCTAGCGGGAGGGCCGGTGCAGTTCTTC	CSVELAGGPVQFF
few	TRBV6-5	TRBJ2-3	TRBD2	TGTGCCAGCAGCTTACTCGGCGGGAGGGCTAGCACAGATACGCAGTATTTT	CASSLLGGRASTDTQYF
NA	TRBV20-1	TRBJ2-3	NA	TGCAGTGCTAGTTGGGGGCCAGATACGCAGTATTTT	CSASWGPDTQYF
NA	TRBV7-3	TRBJ1-5	NA	TGTGCCAGCAGCCCGGACGGCTATAGCAATCAGCCCCAGCATTTT	CASSPDGYSNQPQHF
NA	TRBV5-1	TRBJ2-3	TRBD2	TGCGCCAGCAGCTTGGCGACTAGCGGGAGTGATACGCAGTATTTT	CASSLATSGSDTQYF
NA	TRBV6-2/TRBV6-3	TRBJ1-5	NA	TGTACCAGCAAGGACCAGGGAGGTCAGCCCCAGCATTTT	CTSKDQGGQPQHF
NA	TRBV11-2	TRBJ2-5	TRBD1	TGTGCCAGCAGCTTAGGCATACAGGGGCAGGGGACCCAGTACTTC	CASSLGIQGQGTQYF
few	TRBV4-3	TRBJ2-1	TRBD2	TGCGCCAGCAGCCAGGGATTTAGCGGGAGAGCCCACAATGAGCAGTTCTTC	CASSQGFSGRAHNEQFF
few	TRBV10-3	TRBJ2-1	TRBD1	TGTGCCACCGCCCCGACAGGGACCTACAATGAGCAGTTCTTC	CATAPTGTYNEQFF
few	TRBV29-1	TRBJ2-3	NA	TGCAGCGTTGAAGAACAGGGAGATACGCAGTATTTT	CSVEEQGDTQYF
NA	TRBV28	TRBJ1-4	NA	TGTGCCAGCGGGGGACGACCTAATGAAAAACTGTTTTTT	CASGGRPNEKLFF
NA	TRBV27	TRBJ1-6	TRBD1	TGTGCCAGCAGGATCGGACAGGAGTATAATTCACCCCTCCACTTT	CASRIGQEYNSPLHF
few	TRBV20-1	TRBJ2-3	NA	TGCAGTGCTACGGGACCCCCCATGGGCACGCAGTATTTT	CSATGPPMGTQYF
once	TRBV7-2	TRBJ1-1	TRBD1	TGTGCCAGCAGCCCTGGGACAGGGTATAAGCTGAACACTGAAGCTTTCTTT	CASSPGTGYKLNTEAFF
NA	TRBV20-1	TRBJ2-1	NA	TGCAGTGCTAGATCGGCACCAATCTCCTACAATGAGCAGTTCTTC	CSARSAPISYNEQFF
NA	TRBV5-1	TRBJ2-3	NA	TGCGCCAGCAGCTTGGGGACAGCAGATACGCAGTATTTT	CASSLGTADTQYF
few	TRBV6-2/TRBV6-3	TRBJ1-1	TRBD1	TGTGCCAGCAGTGGGTGGCAGGGGGGTTTCTTT	CASSGWQGGFF
NA	TRBV9	TRBJ2-1	NA	TGTGCCAGCAGCCCTAGGGGGAACAATGAGCAGTTCTTC	CASSPRGNNEQFF
NA	TRBV3-1	TRBJ2-4	NA	TGTGCCAGCAGCCAACCGGGATTAGCCAAAAACATTCAGTACTTC	CASSQPGLAKNIQYF
NA	TRBV7-9	TRBJ1-5	TRBD1	TGTGCCAGCAGCGCAGGACAGGGGACGGACAATCAGCCCCAGCATTTT	CASSAGQGTDNQPQHF
few	TRBV25-1	TRBJ1-3	NA	TGTGCCACGGCGATAGCCGCTGGAAACACCATATATTTT	CATAIAAGNTIYF
NA	TRBV25-1	TRBJ1-3	NA	TGTGCCAGCAGTGAATCGGGAGGGCATGGAAACACCATATATTTT	CASSESGGHGNTIYF
NA	TRBV18	TRBJ2-3	TRBD2	TGTGCCAGCTCTCGGTATAGCGGGGGACGTCAGGATACGCAGTATTTT	CASSRYSGGRQDTQYF
few	TRBV5-4	TRBJ2-3	TRBD2	TGTGCCAGCAGCTCTGGACTAGCGGGAGGATCTAGCACAGATACGCAGTATTTT	CASSSGLAGGSSTDTQYF
once	TRBV12-5	TRBJ1-5	TRBD1	TGTGCTAGTGGTGTTTCCGGACAGGGTCATCAGCCCCAGCATTTT	CASGVSGQGHQPQHF
NA	TRBV18	TRBJ1-1	NA	TGTGCCAGCTCACCAGGGATGAACACTGAAGCTTTCTTT	CASSPGMNTEAFF
NA	TRBV6-2/TRBV6-3	TRBJ2-3	NA	TGTGCCAGCCCCCCCTCTTGGGGGGCCGGGATTGAGACAGATACGCAGTATTTT	CASPPSWGAGIETDTQYF
NA	TRBV12-3/TRBV12-4	TRBJ1-1	NA	TGTGCCACCCGACCGCCGACACTTCGAAACACTGAAGCTTTCTTT	CATRPPTLRNTEAFF